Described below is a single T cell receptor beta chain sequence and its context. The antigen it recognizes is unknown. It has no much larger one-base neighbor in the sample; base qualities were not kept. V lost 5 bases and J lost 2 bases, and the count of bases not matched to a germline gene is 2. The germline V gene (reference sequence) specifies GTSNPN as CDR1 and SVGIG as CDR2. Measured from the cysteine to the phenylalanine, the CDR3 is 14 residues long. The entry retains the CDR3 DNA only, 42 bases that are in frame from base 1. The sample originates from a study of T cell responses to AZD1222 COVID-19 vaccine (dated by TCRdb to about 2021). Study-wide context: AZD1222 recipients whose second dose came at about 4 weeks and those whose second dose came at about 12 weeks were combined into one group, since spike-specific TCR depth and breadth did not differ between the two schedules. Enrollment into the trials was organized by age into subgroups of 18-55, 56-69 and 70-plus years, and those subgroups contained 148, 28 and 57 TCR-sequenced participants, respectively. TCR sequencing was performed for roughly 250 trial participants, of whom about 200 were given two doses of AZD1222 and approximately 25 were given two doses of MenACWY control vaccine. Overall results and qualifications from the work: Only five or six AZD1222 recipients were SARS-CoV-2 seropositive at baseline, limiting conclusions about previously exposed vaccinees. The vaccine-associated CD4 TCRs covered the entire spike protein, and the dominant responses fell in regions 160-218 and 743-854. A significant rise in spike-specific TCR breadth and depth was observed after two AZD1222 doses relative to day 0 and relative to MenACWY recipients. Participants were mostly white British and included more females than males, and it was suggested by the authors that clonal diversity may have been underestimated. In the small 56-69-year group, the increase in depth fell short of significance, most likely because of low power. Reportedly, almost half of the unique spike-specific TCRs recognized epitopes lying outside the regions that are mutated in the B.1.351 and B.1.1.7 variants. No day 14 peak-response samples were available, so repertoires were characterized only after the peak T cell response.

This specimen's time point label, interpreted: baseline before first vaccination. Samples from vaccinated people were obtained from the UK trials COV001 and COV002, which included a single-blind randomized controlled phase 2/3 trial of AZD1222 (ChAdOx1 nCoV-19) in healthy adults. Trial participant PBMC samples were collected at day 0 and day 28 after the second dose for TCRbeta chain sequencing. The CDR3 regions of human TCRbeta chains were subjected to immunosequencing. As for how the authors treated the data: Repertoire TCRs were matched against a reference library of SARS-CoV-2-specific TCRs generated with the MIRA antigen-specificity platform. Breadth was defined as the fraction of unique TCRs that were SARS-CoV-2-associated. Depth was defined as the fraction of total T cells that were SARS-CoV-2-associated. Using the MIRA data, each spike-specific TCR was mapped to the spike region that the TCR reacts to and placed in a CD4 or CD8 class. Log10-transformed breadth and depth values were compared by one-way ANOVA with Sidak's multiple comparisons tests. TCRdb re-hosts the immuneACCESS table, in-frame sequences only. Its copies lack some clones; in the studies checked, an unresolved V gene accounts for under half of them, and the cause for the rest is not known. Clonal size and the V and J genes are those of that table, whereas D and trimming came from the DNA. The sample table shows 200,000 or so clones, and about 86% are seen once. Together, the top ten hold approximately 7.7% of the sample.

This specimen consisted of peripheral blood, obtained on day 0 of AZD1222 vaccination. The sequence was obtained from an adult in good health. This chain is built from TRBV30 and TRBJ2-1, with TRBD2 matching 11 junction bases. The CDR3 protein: CAWRLAGTYNEQFF. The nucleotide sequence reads TGTGCCTGGCGACTAGCGGGGACCTACAATGAGCAGTTCTTC.